This is a list of T cell receptor beta chains from one sample in a study of blood T cells in healthy people across ages. Using its own MiXCR run on the 5' RACE reads, TCRdb lists one record per CDR3 protein. The sample lists approximately 1.5 million distinct CDR3 sequences; under 55% were seen once. The specimen was blood. Receptors originate from a woman between 18 and 29 years old in good health. Both conserved end residues are part of each CDR3.

CDR3 length	V gene	J gene	CDR3 protein
14	TRBV30	TRBJ2-1	CAWRGRGAHNEQFF
14	TRBV29-1	TRBJ2-5	CSAVGPGLGGPQYF
14	TRBV9	TRBJ1-1	CASSVTSGGTEAFF
13	TRBV2	TRBJ1-1	CASSRGAVARAFF
15	TRBV18	TRBJ2-1	CASSPPTGAYNERFF
12	TRBV29-1	TRBJ2-3	CSQQGASDTQYF
18	TRBV9	NA	CASSVATQLRSSYNEQYF
13	TRBV6-2/TRBV6-3	TRBJ2-7	CASSDLPGVLEYF
15	TRBV13	TRBJ2-1	CASRRVFAVAARQFF
15	TRBV5-1	TRBJ2-3	CASSNGLGSGDTQYF
11	TRBV29-1	TRBJ2-3	CSGADTDTQYF
12	TRBV5-5	TRBJ1-4	CASSWTSEKLFF
16	TRBV7-2	TRBJ2-1	CASSLVSSGSSNEQFF
13	TRBV20-1	TRBJ2-1	CSCSGGTYNEQFF
19	TRBV6-5	TRBJ2-5	CASRYRDRVALAGEETQYF
12	TRBV7-3	TRBJ2-2	CASSLDGGELFF
16	TRBV7-2	TRBJ2-5	CASSPPGLARGNEQYF
13	TRBV29-1	TRBJ1-1	CSVGAWGDTEAFF
17	TRBV5-1	TRBJ1-2	CASSLASGTGVVYGYTF
17	TRBV4-1	TRBJ2-3	CASSQESLAGSTDTQYF
13	TRBV28	TRBJ2-3	CASSPAHTDTQYF
17	TRBV7-9	TRBJ1-1	CASSLRTGGAGGTEAFF
15	TRBV3-1	TRBJ2-1	CASSQVRDSLYEQFF
15	TRBV4-3	TRBJ2-7	CASSLGTGVFYEQYF
16	TRBV20-1	TRBJ2-5	CSARDGPSGGKETQYF
14	TRBV20-1	TRBJ2-5	CSARDVDAGETQYF
14	TRBV20-1	TRBJ2-1	CSARRRGVNNEQFF
18	TRBV10-3	TRBJ2-7	CAISEFDWTGTGSYEQYF
17	TRBV21-1	TRBJ2-2	CASSHGTDPFDTGELFF
15	TRBV20-1	TRBJ1-5	CSARAGLYSNQPQHF
14	TRBV5-1	NA	CASSLASDPNEQYF
13	TRBV29-1	TRBJ1-1	CSVRGGLDTEAFF
15	TRBV6-5	TRBJ2-5	CASTKDLFRVETQYF
15	TRBV20-1	TRBJ1-2	CSARDRDMGQYGYTF
14	TRBV12-3/TRBV12-4	TRBJ1-2	CANSLSRTGGMYTF
18	TRBV24-1	TRBJ2-3	CATSDSGLVGGFTDTQYF
16	TRBV6-6	TRBJ1-1	CASSYSSGPSNTEAFF
15	TRBV3-1	TRBJ2-7	CASSQWDRGAYEQYF
16	TRBV5-1	TRBJ2-1	CASDPGQGASYNEQFF
17	TRBV5-5	TRBJ1-5	CASSWNPGEEGNQPQHF
15	TRBV10-3	TRBJ2-1	CAISEGTSGHQGQFF
12	TRBV29-1	NA	CSVEEVGNEQYF
17	TRBV4-1	TRBJ1-2	CDSSTRDRDMLSYGYTF
11	TRBV7-2	TRBJ2-1	CASSANNEQFF
15	TRBV7-7	TRBJ2-1	CASSPQGLRDNEQFF
15	TRBV20-1	TRBJ1-2	CSASPPTGPRYGYTF
13	TRBV6-2/TRBV6-3	TRBJ2-1	CASSRGTSGEQFF
17	TRBV20-1	TRBJ2-7	CSASPQHGSILAYEQYF
16	TRBV6-5	TRBJ1-2	CASSSLLQTGYYGYTF
14	TRBV7-9	TRBJ2-7	CASRKTSGWNEQYF
11	TRBV7-9	TRBJ2-7	CASSSWHEQYF
15	TRBV19	TRBJ2-1	CASSIVGTGYNEQFF
14	TRBV9	TRBJ1-2	CASAGTLPNYGYTF
14	TRBV14	TRBJ1-1	CASSQGNRNTEAFF
15	TRBV6-5	TRBJ1-2	CASSYSTGRSYGYTF
16	TRBV5-1	NA	CASSLGDRGSYNEQYF
13	TRBV10-3	TRBJ2-3	CTTGTGSLDTQYF
15	TRBV7-9	TRBJ2-1	CASSSRHSSYNEQFF
14	TRBV9	TRBJ1-2	CASNVDRGRDGYTF